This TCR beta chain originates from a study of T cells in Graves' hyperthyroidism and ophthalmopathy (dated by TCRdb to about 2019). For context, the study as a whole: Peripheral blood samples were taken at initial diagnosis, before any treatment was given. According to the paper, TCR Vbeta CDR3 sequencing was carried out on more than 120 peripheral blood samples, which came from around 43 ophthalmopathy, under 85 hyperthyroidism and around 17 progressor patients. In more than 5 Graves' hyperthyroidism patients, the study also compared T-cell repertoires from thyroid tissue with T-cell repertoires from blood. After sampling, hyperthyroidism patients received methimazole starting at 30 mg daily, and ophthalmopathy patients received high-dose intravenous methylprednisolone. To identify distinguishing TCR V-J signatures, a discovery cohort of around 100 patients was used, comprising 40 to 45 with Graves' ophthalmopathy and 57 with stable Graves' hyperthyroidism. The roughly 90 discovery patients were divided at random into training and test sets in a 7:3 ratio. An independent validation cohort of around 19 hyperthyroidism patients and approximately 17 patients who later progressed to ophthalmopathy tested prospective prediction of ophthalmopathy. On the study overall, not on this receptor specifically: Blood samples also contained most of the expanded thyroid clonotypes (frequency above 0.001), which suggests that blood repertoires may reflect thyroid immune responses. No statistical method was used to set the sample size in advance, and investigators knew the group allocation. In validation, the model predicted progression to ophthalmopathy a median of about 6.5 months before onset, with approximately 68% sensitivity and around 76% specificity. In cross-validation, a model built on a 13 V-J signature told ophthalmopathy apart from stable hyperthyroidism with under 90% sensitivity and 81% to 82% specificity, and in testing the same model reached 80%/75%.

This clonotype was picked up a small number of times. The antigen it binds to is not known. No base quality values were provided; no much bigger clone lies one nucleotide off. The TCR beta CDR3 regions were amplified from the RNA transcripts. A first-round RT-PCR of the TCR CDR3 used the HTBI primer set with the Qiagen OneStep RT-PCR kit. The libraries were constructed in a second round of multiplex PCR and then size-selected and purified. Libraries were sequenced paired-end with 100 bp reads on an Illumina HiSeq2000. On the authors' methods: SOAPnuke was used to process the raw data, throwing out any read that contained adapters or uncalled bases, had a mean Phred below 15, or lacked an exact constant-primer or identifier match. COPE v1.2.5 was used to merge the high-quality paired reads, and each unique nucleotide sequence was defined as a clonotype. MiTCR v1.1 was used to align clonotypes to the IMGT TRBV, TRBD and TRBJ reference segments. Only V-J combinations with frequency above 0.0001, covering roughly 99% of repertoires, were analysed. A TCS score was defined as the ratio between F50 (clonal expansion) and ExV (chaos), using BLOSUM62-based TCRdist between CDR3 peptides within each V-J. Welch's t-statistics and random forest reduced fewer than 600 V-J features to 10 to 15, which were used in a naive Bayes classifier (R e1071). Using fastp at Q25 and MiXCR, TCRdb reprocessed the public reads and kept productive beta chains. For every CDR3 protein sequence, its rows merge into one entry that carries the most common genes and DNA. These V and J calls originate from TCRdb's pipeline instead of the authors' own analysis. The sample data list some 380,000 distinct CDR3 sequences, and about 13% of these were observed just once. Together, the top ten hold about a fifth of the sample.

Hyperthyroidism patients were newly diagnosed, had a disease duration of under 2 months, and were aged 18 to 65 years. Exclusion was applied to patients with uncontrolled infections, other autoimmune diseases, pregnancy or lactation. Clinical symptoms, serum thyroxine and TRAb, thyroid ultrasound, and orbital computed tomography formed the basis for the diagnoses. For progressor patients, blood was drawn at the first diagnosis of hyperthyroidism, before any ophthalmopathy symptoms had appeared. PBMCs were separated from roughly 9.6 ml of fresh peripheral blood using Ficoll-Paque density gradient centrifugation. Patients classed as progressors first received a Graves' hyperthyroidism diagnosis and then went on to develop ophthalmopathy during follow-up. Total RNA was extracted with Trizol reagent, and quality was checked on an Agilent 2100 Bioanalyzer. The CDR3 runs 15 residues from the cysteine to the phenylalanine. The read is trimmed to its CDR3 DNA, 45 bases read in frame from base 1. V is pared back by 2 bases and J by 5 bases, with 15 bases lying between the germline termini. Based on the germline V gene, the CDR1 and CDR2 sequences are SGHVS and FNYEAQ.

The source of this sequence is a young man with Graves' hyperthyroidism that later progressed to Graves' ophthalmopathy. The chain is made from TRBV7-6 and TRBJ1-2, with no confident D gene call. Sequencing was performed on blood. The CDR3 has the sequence CASSLSPTYEYGYTF. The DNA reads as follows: TGTGCCAGCAGCTTATCGCCTACTTATGAATATGGCTACACCTTC.